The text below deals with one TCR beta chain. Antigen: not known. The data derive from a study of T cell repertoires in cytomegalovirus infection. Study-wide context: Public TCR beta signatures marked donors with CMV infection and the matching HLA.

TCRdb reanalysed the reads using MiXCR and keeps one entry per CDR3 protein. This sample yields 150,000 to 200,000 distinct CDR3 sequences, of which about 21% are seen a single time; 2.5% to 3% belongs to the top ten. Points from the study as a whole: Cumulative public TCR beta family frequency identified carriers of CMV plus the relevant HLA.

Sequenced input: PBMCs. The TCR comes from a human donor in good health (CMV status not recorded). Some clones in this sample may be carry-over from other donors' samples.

The CDR3 loop reads CASVLAGSSYEQYF. Here the CDR3 DNA reads TGTGCCAGCGTCCTAGCGGGTAGCTCCTACGAGCAGTACTTC. This chain connects TRBV28 to TRBJ2-7; 8 positions match TRBD2. This CDR3 has 14 amino acids. V lost 8 bases and J lost 0; bases outside the gene matches: 6. Per germline, CDR1 MDHEN and CDR2 SYDVKM.